The next 2 T cell receptor beta chains were all read from a single sample in a study of blood T cells in healthy people across ages. Next came a second PCR, run for roughly 6 to 11 cycles, which used a sample-barcoded 5' primer along with a J-beta primer mix. TCRdb reprocessed the 5' RACE reads with MiXCR, giving one entry per CDR3 protein. This table holds around 1.5 million distinct CDR3 sequences, approximately 40% found once. The specimen sequenced was blood. These receptors came from a woman aged 18 to 35 in good health.

This clonotype was picked up a small number of times. The rearrangement uses TRBV29-1 and TRBJ2-7; tentatively, D is TRBD1 (6 bases). Trimming shortened V by 5 bases and J by 3 bases, and 23 bases separated the two germline ends. This CDR3 spans 16 amino acids. Germline V gene lookup returns CDR1 SQVTM and CDR2 ANQGSEA. The CDR3 protein is CSVKAKGHRGGYEQYF. CDR3 nucleotides: TGCAGCGTTAAGGCAAAGGGACATCGTGGAGGCTACGAGCAGTACTTC.

The chain combines TRBV6-2 or TRBV6-3 with TRBJ2-5, with TRBD2 identical over 10 bases. The V gene's germline CDR1 is MNHEY and CDR2 SVGEGT. There are 17 residues in the CDR3. J lost 4 bases, V lost 2 bases, and 10 bases had no gene match. CDR3 DNA: TGTGCCAGCAGTTACGAAGTAGCGGGAGGTGTAGGAGAGACCCAGTACTTC. Protein sequence: CASSYEVAGGVGETQYF.